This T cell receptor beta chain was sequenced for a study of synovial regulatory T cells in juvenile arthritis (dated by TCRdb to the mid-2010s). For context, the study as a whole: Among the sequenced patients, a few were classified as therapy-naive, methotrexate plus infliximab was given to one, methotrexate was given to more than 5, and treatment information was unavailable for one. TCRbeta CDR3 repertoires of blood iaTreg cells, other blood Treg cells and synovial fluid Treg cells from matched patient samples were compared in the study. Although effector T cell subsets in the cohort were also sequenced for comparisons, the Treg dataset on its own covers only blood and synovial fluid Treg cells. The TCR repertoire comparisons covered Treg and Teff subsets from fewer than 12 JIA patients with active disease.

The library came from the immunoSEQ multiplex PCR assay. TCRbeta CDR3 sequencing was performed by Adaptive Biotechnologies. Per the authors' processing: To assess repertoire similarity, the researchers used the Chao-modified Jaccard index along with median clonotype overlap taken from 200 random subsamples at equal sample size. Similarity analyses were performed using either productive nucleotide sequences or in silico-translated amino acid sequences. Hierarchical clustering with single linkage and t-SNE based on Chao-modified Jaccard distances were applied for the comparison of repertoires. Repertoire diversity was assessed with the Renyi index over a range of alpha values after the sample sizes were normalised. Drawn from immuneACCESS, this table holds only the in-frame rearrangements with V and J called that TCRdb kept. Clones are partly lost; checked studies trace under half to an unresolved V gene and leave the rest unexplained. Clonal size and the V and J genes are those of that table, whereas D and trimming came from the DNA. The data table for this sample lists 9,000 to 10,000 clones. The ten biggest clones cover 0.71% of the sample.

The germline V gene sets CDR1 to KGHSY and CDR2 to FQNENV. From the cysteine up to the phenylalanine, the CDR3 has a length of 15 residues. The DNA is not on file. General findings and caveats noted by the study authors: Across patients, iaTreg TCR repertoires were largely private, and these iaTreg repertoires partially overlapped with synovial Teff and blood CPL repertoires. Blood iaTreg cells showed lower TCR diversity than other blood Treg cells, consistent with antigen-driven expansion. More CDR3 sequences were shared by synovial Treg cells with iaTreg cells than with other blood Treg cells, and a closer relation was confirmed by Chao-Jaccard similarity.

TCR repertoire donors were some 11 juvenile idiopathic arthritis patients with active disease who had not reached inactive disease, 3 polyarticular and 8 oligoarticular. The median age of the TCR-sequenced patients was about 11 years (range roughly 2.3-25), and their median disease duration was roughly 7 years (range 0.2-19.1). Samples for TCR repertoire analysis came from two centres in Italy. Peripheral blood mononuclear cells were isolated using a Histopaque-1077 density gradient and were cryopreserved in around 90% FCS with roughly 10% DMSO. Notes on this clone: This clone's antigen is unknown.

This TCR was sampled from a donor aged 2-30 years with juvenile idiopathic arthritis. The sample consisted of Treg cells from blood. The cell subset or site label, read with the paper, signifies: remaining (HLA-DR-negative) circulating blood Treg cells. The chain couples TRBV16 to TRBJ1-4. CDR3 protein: CASRRRRGANEKLFF.